This T cell receptor (beta chain) came from a study of blood T cell repertoires in COVID-19. Study background: Samples of COVID-19 (acute and convalescent) were obtained from the United States, Italy and Spain. Nucleic acid was either cDNA or gDNA, and it came from T cells, B-cell-depleted T cells, or PBMCs.

This clone was observed once. In the source study's methods: Reference gene primers were amplified, and this amplification served to estimate nucleated cell counts. Profiling relied on immunoSEQ multiplex PCR, and the TCRdb table lists in-frame clones only, not all of them. The V and J calls and the clone size are those of that table, but D and trimming were determined from the DNA. The sample records some 150,000 clones, roughly 82% being singletons. With 3 bases clipped from V and 9 bases from J, the junction kept 8 bases outside the gene matches. Germline V gene sequence: CDR1 SGHRS, CDR2 YFSETQ. The CDR3 totals 16 residues.

This clonotype was sampled from a man in his 70s with acute or convalescent COVID-19. Sequenced material: peripheral blood. The chain recombines TRBV5-1 with TRBJ2-1, with 14 bases aligning to TRBD2. The CDR3 DNA sequence: TGCGCCAGCAGCTGGGGACTAGCGGGAGACGGAGGTGAGCAGTTCTTC. As protein: CASSWGLAGDGGEQFF.